This entry lists 27 T cell receptor beta chains sequenced from one sample in a study of T cell responses to AZD1222 COVID-19 vaccine. Only in-frame clones appear in the TCRdb table, and some are missing; sequencing was by immunoSEQ multiplex PCR. The data show about 120,000 clones, around 92% seen once. The specimen was peripheral blood, collected on day 0 of AZD1222 vaccination. The receptors stem from an adult in good health.

The rearrangement joins TRBV9 to TRBJ2-1; the D gene is possibly TRBD2 (6 bases). The V and J ends lost 2 bases and 7 bases respectively, with 16 bases between them. The CDR3 is 15 amino acids. The germline CDR1 and CDR2 sequences are SGDLS and YYNGEE. CDR3 protein: CASSVPGSGGNEQFF. As DNA, the CDR3 is TGTGCCAGCAGCGTCCCCGGGTCCGGAGGGAATGAGCAGTTCTTC.

V and J are TRBV7-9 and TRBJ2-5; D is undetermined. CDR3 length equals 13 residues. V was trimmed by 4 bases and J by 2 bases, leaving 8 bases between them. Germline values: CDR1 SEHNR, CDR2 FQNEAQ (reference sequence). As DNA, the CDR3 is TGTGCCAGCAGCTCGGACGGGCAAGAGACCCAGTACTTC. It codes for CASSSDGQETQYF.

This clone was seen only once. V gene TRBV7-8 combines with J gene TRBJ1-2, with 10 positions matching TRBD1. Trimming took 4 bases from V and 8 from J; bases not matched to a gene: 7. CDR1 is SGHVS, CDR2 FQNEAQ, per germline. This CDR3 contains 14 residues. The CDR3: CASSSQTGGKGYTF. CDR3 in DNA: TGTGCCAGCAGCTCCCAGACAGGGGGCAAAGGCTACACCTTC.

This clone has just one count. The genes are TRBV28 and TRBJ1-1; D might be TRBD1 (6 bases). Per germline, CDR1 MDHEN and CDR2 SYDVKM. This CDR3 contains 15 residues. V shed 6 bases and J shed 1 base, with 15 bases lying between them. For the CDR3, the DNA is TGTGCCAGCAGACAAGGACAGACAACGAACACTGAAGCTTTCTTT. Residues: CASRQGQTTNTEAFF.

The chain joins TRBV15 to TRBJ2-5; tentatively, D is TRBD1 (5 bases). Germline assignment: CDR1 LNHNV and CDR2 YYDKDF (reference sequence). This CDR3 comprises 16 residues. V was clipped by 0 bases and J by 6 bases, with 17 bases between them. DNA for the CDR3: TGTGCCACCAGCAGAGATCGATCCCTCCAGGGCAAGACCCAGTACTTC. This sequence encodes CATSRDRSLQGKTQYF.

The chain recombines TRBV21-1 with TRBJ1-4; the table gives TRBD1 as D, unverified against the DNA. TRBV21-1 is described as a pseudogene. The CDR3 contains 13 residues. CDR3 sequence: CASSGQGREKLFF. In DNA form, the CDR3 reads TGTGCCAGCAGTGGGCAGGGTCGGGAAAAACTGTTTTTT.

J is TRBJ2-6 and V is TRBV11-2, with 10 nucleotides matching TRBD1. Germline trimming cut 5 bases from V and 12 bases from J; bases unmatched to any gene: 7. The germline V gene has CDR1 SGHAT and CDR2 FQNNGV. The CDR3 consists of 14 residues. The CDR3 region has the DNA TGTGCCAGCAGCCGAATCCGGGACAGGGGCGTCCTGACTTTC. This sequence encodes CASSRIRDRGVLTF.

V usage is TRBV19 and J usage is TRBJ1-2; D gene ambiguous. Germline loops: CDR1 LNHDA, CDR2 SQIVND (reference sequence). Trimming left V 5 bases short and J 1 base short, with 17 bases between. This CDR3 comprises 16 residues. The CDR3 nucleotides read TGTGCCAGTAGTTCGCCTCGGGAGAACCTTAACTATGGCTACACCTTC. Translating it yields CASSSPRENLNYGYTF.

J is TRBJ2-7 and V is TRBV2; 7 bases are shared with TRBD1. The germline V gene has CDR1 SNHLY and CDR2 FYNNEI. Trimming at V came to 5 bases and at J to 0 bases, leaving 4 bases not matched to a gene. The CDR3 consists of 14 residues. Here the CDR3 DNA reads TGTGCCAGCAGTTTACAGGGGAGCTCCTACGAGCAGTACTTC. Its translation: CASSLQGSSYEQYF.

The rearrangement uses TRBV2 and TRBJ2-7; 8 bases are shared with TRBD1. CDR1 and CDR2 (germline): SNHLY, FYNNEI. V shed 3 bases and J 6 bases; nucleotides not matched to a gene: 7. The CDR3 is made up of 14 amino acids. CDR3 DNA: TGTGCCAGCAGTGACCGGCAGGGGGCGCCCGAGCAGTACTTC. Translation: CASSDRQGAPEQYF.

This chain joins TRBV10-3 and TRBJ2-3; D tentatively fits TRBD1 or TRBD2 (6 bases each). The CDR3 runs 13 residues. Germline loops: CDR1 ENHRY, CDR2 SYGVKD. Between the trimmed V and J ends, which lost 11 bases and 3 bases, there was a span of 15 bases. The CDR3 DNA is TGTGCCTCTAGGGGGGCAGCGACAGATACGCAGTATTTT. Translated, it gives CASRGAATDTQYF.

The chain uses TRBV7-2 and TRBJ2-6; 13 bases map to TRBD2. The CDR3 covers 17 residues. V lost 7 bases and J lost 2; bases outside the gene matches: 5. Looked up from germline, CDR1 is SGHTA and CDR2 is FQGNSA. CDR3 amino acids: CASIQGLAGTGANVLTF. CDR3 bases: TGTGCCAGCATCCAGGGACTAGCGGGGACTGGGGCCAACGTCCTGACTTTC.

The chain is built from TRBV4-1 and TRBJ2-1; D perhaps matches TRBD2 (5 bases). The CDR3 sequence is 16 residues long. Germline V gene data show CDR1 as MGHRA and CDR2 as YSYEKL. V shed 2 bases and J shed 9 bases, with 20 bases lying between them. CDR3 sequence: CASSQFPTGFLGEQFF. The CDR3 DNA is TGCGCCAGCAGCCAATTCCCTACGGGATTTCTGGGTGAGCAGTTCTTC.

The chain couples TRBV28 to TRBJ1-1; the D is unclear. CDR1 and CDR2 from the germline V gene are MDHEN and SYDVKM. Trimming stripped 6 bases from V and 1 base from J, with 15 bases between. The length of the CDR3 is 15 residues. CDR3: CASRRSGTPNTEAFF. In DNA form, the CDR3 reads TGTGCCAGCAGGCGATCAGGTACCCCGAACACTGAAGCTTTCTTT. The full variable domain, with the rest looked up from reference TRBV28 and TRBJ1-1, is DVKVTQSSRYLVKRTGEKVFLECVQDMDHENMFWYRQDPGLGLRLIYFSYDVKMKEKGDIPEGYSVSREKKERFSLILESASTNQTSMYLCASRRSGTPNTEAFFGQGTRLTVV.

The V gene is TRBV5-6, the J gene TRBJ1-1; D may be TRBD1 (5 bases). Between the trimmed V and J ends, which lost 2 bases and 4 bases, there was a span of 12 bases. Germline V CDR1 and CDR2: SGHDT, YYEEEE. This CDR3 is 14 amino acids long. CDR3 loop: CASSFGGEVTEAFF. The CDR3, as DNA: TGTGCCAGCAGCTTTGGGGGAGAGGTCACTGAAGCTTTCTTT. The full variable domain, in which reference TRBV5-6 and TRBJ1-1 provide the parts outside the CDR3, is DAGVTQSPTHLIKTRGQQVTLRCSPKSGHDTVSWYQQALGQGPQFIFQYYEEEERQRGNFPDRFSGHQFPNYSSELNVNALLLGDSALYLCASSFGGEVTEAFFGQGTRLTVV.

The chain uses TRBV19 and TRBJ2-2; D is uncertain. V was shortened by 6 bases and J by 3 bases, with 5 bases between the two germline ends. The germline CDR1 and CDR2 sequences are LNHDA and SQIVND (reference sequence). The CDR3 runs to 12 residues. Here the CDR3 DNA reads TGTGCCAGTAGGGATTACACCGGGGAGCTGTTTTTT. Amino acid sequence: CASRDYTGELFF.

The chain joins TRBV28 to TRBJ1-6, with D uncertain. CDR1 and CDR2 from the germline V gene are MDHEN and SYDVKM. Trimming removed 4 bases from V and 7 bases from J, with 11 bases in between. This CDR3 is built from 14 residues. CDR3 nucleotide sequence: TGTGCCAGCAGTTCAGTAACCTGGAATTCACCCCTCCACTTT. Its translation is CASSSVTWNSPLHF.

The chain uses TRBV5-8 and TRBJ2-5; D may correspond to TRBD1 or TRBD2 (5 bases each). CDR3 length: 15 residues. CDR1 is SGHTS and CDR2 is YDEGEE in the germline V gene. The V end lost 6 bases, the J end lost 1 base, and 16 bases lay between the germline ends. The DNA for the CDR3 is TGTGCCAGCACCATGTCGGGACGGCTCCAAGAGACCCAGTACTTC. Protein: CASTMSGRLQETQYF. Full variable domain (missing parts from reference TRBV5-8 and TRBJ2-5): EAGVTQSPTHLIKTRGQQATLRCSPISGHTSVYWYQQALGLGLQFLLWYDEGEERNRGNFPPRFSGRQFPNYSSELNVNALELEDSALYLCASTMSGRLQETQYFGPGTRLLVL.

This clone has more than one count but fewer than ten. The V and J genes are TRBV30 and TRBJ1-2, with D perhaps TRBD1 (5 bases). This CDR3 contains 13 residues. CDR1 and CDR2 from the germline V gene are GTSNPN and SVGIG (reference sequence). Trimming removed 0 bases from V and 4 bases from J, with 9 bases in between. CDR3: CAWSVTDSYGYTF. DNA for the CDR3: TGTGCCTGGAGTGTGACAGATTCCTATGGCTACACCTTC. Full variable domain (outside the CDR3, taken from reference TRBV30 and TRBJ1-2): SQTIHQWPATLVQPVGSPLSLECTVEGTSNPNLYWYRQAAGRGLQLLFYSVGIGQISSEVPQNLSASRPQDRQFILSSKKLLLSDSGFYLCAWSVTDSYGYTFGSGTRLTVV.

The chain has TRBV3-1 (or the pseudogene TRBV3-2) and TRBJ1-2; weak D call: TRBD1 (5 bases). The CDR3 length is 14 residues. Germline V CDR1 and CDR2: LGHDT, YNNKEL (reference sequence). V was shortened by 4 bases and J by 3 bases, with 12 bases between the two germline ends. Written as DNA, the CDR3 is TGTGCCAGCAGCCCCCCTCGGGGGTACTATGGCTACACCTTC. Translating gives CASSPPRGYYGYTF.

The J gene is TRBJ1-2, the V gene TRBV20-1, with D unclear. CDR1 DFQATT and CDR2 SNEGSKA come from the germline V gene (reference sequence). The length of the CDR3 is 11 residues. V gave up 5 bases and J gave up 8 bases, with 12 bases separating them. The CDR3 loop is CSAQTTGGYTF. CDR3 DNA: TGCAGTGCTCAAACCACGGGGGGCTACACCTTC.

The chain recombines TRBV5-5 with TRBJ1-1; D is possibly TRBD1 (5 bases). The CDR3 covers 14 residues. V was trimmed by 4 bases and J by 0 bases, leaving 10 bases between them. CDR1 and CDR2 from the germline V gene are SGHKS and YYEKEE (reference sequence). The CDR3 nucleotides are TGTGCCAGCAGCCCGACGGACATGAACACTGAAGCTTTCTTT. Translating gives CASSPTDMNTEAFF.

The chain is built from TRBV10-1 and TRBJ2-7, with D possibly matching TRBD1 (5 bases). Trimming cost V 5 bases and J 5 bases, with 16 bases left between them. This CDR3 is built from 14 residues. Germline CDR1 and CDR2: WNHNN and SYGVQD (reference sequence). The CDR3 nucleotides read TGCGCCAGCAGTCAGGACAAGGACGTCGACGAGCAGTACTTC. Encoded protein: CASSQDKDVDEQYF.

The count of this clone is one. This chain connects TRBV3-1 (or the pseudogene TRBV3-2) to TRBJ1-1, with 10 bases identical to TRBD1. Germline values: CDR1 LGHDT, CDR2 YNNKEL (reference sequence). Trimming at V came to 3 bases and at J to 11 bases, leaving 6 bases not matched to a gene. CDR3 length: 13 residues. CDR3 coding DNA: TGTGCCAGCAGCCAGTTTGGACAGGGGGGTGCTTTCTTT. This translates into CASSQFGQGGAFF.

This clone was seen only once. The chain has TRBV28 and TRBJ2-3; a possible D gene is TRBD2 (5 bases). The CDR3 sequence is 14 residues long. Per the germline V gene, CDR1 is MDHEN and CDR2 is SYDVKM. The ends were cut back, 7 bases at V and 5 bases at J, with 16 bases in the middle. The CDR3 DNA reads TGTGCCAGCACCTCGTTCGCGGGTAAAGATACGCAGTATTTT. Protein product: CASTSFAGKDTQYF.

The chain has TRBV28 and TRBJ1-2; 9 nucleotides agree with TRBD1. J was trimmed by 3 bases and V by 6 bases; bases with no gene match: 8. The CDR3 length is 15 residues. The germline V gene encodes CDR1 MDHEN and CDR2 SYDVKM. This chain's CDR3 is CASRLTGGTDYGYTF. The CDR3 bases are TGTGCCAGCAGGCTTACAGGGGGCACAGACTATGGCTACACCTTC.

The chain joins TRBV4-1 to TRBJ2-3; 9 nucleotides match TRBD2. The CDR3 runs to 16 residues. Germline V CDR1 and CDR2: MGHRA, YSYEKL. The V and J ends lost 2 bases and 4 bases, in that order; junction bases with no gene match: 7. CDR3 coding DNA: TGCGCCAGCAGCCAAATCCCGGGACTAGCCCCAGATACGCAGTATTTT. Encoded protein: CASSQIPGLAPDTQYF.